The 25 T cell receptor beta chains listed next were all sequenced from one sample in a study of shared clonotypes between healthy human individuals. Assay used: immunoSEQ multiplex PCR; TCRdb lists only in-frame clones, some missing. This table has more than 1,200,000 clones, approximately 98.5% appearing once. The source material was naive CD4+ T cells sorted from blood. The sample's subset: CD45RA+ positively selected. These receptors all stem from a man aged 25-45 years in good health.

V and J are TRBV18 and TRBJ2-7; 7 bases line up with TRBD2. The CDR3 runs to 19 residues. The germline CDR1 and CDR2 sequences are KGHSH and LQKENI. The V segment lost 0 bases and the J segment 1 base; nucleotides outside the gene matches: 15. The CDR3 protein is CASSPPLGQSGGTSYEQYF. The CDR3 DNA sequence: TGTGCCAGCTCACCACCTTTAGGGCAGTCGGGGGGAACTTCCTACGAGCAGTACTTC. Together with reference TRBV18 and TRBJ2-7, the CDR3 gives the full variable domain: NAGVMQNPRHLVRRRGQEARLRCSPMKGHSHVYWYRQLPEEGLKFMVYLQKENIIDESGMPKERFSAEFPKEGPSILRIQQVVRGDSAAYFCASSPPLGQSGGTSYEQYFGPGTRLTVT.

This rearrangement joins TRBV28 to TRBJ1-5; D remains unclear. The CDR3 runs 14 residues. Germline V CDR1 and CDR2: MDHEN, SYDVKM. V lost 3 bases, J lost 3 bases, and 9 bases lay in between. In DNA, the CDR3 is TGTGCCAGCAGTTTGGATCCGGCCAATCAGCCCCAGCATTTT. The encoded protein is CASSLDPANQPQHF.

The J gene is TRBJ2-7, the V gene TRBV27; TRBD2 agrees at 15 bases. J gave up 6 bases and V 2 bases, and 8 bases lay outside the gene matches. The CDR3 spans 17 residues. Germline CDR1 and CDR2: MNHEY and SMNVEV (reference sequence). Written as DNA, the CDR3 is TGTGCCAGCAGTTTACTGGGACTAGCGGGAGGACGGTCCGAGCAGTACTTC. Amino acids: CASSLLGLAGGRSEQYF.

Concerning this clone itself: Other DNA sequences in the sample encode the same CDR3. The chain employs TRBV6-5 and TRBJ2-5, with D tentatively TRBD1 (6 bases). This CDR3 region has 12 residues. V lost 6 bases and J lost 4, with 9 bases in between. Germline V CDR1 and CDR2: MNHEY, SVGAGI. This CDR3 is CASSQGSETQYF. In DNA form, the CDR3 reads TGTGCCAGCAGCCAGGGGTCAGAGACCCAGTACTTC.

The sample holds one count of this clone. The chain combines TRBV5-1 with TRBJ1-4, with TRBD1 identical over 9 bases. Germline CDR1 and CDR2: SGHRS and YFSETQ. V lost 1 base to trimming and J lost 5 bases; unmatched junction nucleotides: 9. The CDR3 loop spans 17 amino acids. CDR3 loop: CASSLLGTGTLNEKLFF. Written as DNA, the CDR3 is TGCGCCAGCAGCTTGTTGGGGACAGGGACCCTGAATGAAAAACTGTTTTTT.

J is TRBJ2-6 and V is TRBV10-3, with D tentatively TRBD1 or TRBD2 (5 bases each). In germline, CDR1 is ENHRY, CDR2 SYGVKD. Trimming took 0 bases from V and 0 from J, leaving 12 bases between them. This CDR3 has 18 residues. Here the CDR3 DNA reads TGTGCCATCAGTGAGTCTGGGGGAAGGAGCTCTGGGGCCAACGTCCTGACTTTC. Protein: CAISESGGRSSGANVLTF.

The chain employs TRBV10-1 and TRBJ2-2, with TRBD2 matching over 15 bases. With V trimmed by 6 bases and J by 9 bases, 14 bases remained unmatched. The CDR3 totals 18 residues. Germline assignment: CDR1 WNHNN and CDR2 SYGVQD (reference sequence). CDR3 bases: TGCGCCAGCAGCTCCGGACTAGCGGGAGGGCCCGCGGCCCGGGAGCTGTTTTTT. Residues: CASSSGLAGGPAARELFF.

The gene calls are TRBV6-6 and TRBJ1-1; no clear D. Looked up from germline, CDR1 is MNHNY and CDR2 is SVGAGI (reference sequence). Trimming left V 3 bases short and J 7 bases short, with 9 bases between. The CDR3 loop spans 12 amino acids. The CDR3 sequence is CASSYGRGEAFF. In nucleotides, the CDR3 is TGTGCCAGCAGTTATGGGCGGGGTGAAGCTTTCTTT.

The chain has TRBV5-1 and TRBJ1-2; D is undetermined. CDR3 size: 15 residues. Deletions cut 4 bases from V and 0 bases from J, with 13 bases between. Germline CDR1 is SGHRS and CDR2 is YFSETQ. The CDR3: CASSLYGSSNYGYTF. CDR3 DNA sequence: TGCGCCAGCAGCCTGTACGGCAGTTCTAACTATGGCTACACCTTC.

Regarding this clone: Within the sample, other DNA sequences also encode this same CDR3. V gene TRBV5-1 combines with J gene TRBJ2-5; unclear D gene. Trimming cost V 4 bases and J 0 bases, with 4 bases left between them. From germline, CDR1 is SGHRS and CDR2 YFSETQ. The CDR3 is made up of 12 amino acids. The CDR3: CASSPHQETQYF. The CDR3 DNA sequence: TGCGCCAGCAGCCCTCACCAAGAGACCCAGTACTTC.

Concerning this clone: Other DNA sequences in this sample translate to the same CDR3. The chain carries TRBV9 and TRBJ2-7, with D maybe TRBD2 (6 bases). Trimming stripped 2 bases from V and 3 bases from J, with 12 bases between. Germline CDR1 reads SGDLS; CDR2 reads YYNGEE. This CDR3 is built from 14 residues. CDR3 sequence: CASSVAGQDYEQYF. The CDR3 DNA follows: TGTGCCAGCAGCGTTGCGGGGCAAGACTACGAGCAGTACTTC. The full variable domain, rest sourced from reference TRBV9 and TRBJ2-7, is DSGVTQTPKHLITATGQRVTLRCSPRSGDLSVYWYQQSLDQGLQFLIQYYNGEERAKGNILERFSAQQFPDLHSELNLSSLELGDSALYFCASSVAGQDYEQYFGPGTRLTVT.

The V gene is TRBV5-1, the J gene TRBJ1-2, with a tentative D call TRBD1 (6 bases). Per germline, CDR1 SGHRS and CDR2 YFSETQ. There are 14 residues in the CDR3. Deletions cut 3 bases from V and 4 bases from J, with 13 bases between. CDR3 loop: CASSYEAGAYGYTF. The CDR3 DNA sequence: TGCGCCAGCAGCTACGAGGCGGGGGCCTATGGCTACACCTTC.

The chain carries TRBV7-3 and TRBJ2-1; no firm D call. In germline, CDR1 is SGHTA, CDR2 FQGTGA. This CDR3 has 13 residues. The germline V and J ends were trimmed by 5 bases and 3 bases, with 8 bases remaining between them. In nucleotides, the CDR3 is TGTGCCAGCAGCGATAAAAACTACAATGAGCAGTTCTTC. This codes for CASSDKNYNEQFF.

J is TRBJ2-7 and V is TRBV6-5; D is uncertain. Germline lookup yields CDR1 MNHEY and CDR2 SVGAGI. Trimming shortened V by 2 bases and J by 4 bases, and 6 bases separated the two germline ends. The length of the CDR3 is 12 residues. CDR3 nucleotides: TGTGCCAGCAGTTACGGACCGTACGAGCAGTACTTC. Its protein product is CASSYGPYEQYF.

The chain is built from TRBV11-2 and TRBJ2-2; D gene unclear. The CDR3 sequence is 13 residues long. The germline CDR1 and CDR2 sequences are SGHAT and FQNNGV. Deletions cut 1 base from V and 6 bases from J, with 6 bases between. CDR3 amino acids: CASSLVASGELFF. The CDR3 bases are TGTGCCAGCAGCTTAGTAGCATCCGGGGAGCTGTTTTTT.

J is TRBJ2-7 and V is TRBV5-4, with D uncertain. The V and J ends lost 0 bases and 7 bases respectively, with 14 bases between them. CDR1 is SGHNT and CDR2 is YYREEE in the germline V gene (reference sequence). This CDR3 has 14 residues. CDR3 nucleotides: TGTGCCAGCAGCTTGGCTGTAGGGCTCAGTGAGCAGTACTTC. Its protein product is CASSLAVGLSEQYF.

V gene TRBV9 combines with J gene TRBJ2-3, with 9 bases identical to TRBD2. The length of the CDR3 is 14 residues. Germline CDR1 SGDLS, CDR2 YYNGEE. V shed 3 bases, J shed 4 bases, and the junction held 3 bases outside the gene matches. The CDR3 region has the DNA TGTGCCAGCAGCGAGAGCGGGAGGTCAGATACGCAGTATTTT. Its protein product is CASSESGRSDTQYF.

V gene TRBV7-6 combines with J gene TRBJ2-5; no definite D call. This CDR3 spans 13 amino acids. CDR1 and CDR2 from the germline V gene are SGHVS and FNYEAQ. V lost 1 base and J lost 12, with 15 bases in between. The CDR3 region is CASSLGLAAWEYF. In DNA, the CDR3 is TGTGCCAGCAGCTTAGGTTTGGCTGCCTGGGAGTACTTC.

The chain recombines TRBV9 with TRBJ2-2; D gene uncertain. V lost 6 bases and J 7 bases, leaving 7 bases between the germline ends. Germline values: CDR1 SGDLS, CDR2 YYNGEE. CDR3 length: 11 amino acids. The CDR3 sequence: CASTLDGELFF. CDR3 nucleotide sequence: TGTGCCAGCACCCTGGACGGGGAGCTGTTTTTT.

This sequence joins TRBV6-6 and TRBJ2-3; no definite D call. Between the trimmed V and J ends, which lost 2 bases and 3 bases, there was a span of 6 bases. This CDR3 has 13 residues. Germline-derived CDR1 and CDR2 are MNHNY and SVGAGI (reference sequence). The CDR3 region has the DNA TGTGCCAGCAGTTACACTACGACAGATACGCAGTATTTT. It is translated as CASSYTTTDTQYF.

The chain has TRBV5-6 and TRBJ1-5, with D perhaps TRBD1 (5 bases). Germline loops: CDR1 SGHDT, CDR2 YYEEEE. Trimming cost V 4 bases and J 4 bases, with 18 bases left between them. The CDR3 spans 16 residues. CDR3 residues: CASSIGRTLPNQPQHF. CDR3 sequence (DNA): TGTGCCAGCAGCATCGGACGGACACTTCCTAATCAGCCCCAGCATTTT.

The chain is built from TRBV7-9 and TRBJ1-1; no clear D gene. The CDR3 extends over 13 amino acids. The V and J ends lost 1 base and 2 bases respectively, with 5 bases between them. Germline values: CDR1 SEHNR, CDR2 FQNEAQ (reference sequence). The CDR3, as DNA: TGTGCCAGCAGCTTAGTGACCAACACTGAAGCTTTCTTT. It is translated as CASSLVTNTEAFF.

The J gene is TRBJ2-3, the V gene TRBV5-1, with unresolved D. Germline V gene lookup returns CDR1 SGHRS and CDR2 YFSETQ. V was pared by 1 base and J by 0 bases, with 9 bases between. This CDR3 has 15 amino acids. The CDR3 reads CASSLRQVSTDTQYF. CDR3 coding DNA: TGCGCCAGCAGCTTGCGGCAGGTCAGCACAGATACGCAGTATTTT. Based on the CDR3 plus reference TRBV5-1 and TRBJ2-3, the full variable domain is KAGVTQTPRYLIKTRGQQVTLSCSPISGHRSVSWYQQTPGQGLQFLFEYFSETQRNKGNFPGRFSGRQFSNSRSEMNVSTLELGDSALYLCASSLRQVSTDTQYFGPGTRLTVL.

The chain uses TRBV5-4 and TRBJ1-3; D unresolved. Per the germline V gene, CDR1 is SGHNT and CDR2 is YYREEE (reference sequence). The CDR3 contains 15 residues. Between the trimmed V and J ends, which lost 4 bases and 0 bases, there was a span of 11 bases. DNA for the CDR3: TGTGCCAGCAGCGCACCACAGAGCTCTGGAAACACCATATATTTT. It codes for CASSAPQSSGNTIYF. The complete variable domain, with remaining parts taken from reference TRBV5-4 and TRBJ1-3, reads ETGVTQSPTHLIKTRGQQVTLRCSSQSGHNTVSWYQQALGQGPQFIFQYYREEENGRGNFPPRFSGLQFPNYSSELNVNALELDDSALYLCASSAPQSSGNTIYFGEGSWLTVV.

The CDR3 is CASHFADRVTEAFF. The CDR3 DNA follows: TGTGCCAGCCATTTTGCCGACAGGGTGACTGAAGCTTTCTTT. J is TRBJ1-1 and V is TRBV28; 7 bases align to TRBD1. This CDR3 has 14 residues. CDR1 is MDHEN, CDR2 SYDVKM, per germline. The J segment lost 5 bases and the V segment lost 8 bases, leaving 11 bases of the junction unmatched.